Listed below are T cell receptor beta chains from one sample, sequenced in a study of Ad26.COV2.S vaccination and SARS-CoV-2 variants. The assay was immunoSEQ multiplex PCR, and TCRdb's table has in-frame clones only and misses some. The table has fewer than 500,000 clones, roughly 89% seen once. The sample in question was peripheral blood, obtained in a trial of Ad26.COV2.S vaccine versus placebo. These receptors originate from a person aged 18-65 years who received the Ad26.COV2.S COVID-19 vaccine or a placebo. The CDR3 runs from the conserved cysteine through the conserved F or W. D genes are given only for firm matches. Clone sizes are given selectively: once, few, many, or a class where the clone is expanded.

V,D,size,J,DNA,CDR3
TRBV4-3,TRBD2,-,TRBJ2-5,TGCGCCAGCAGCCGCCTATTAGCGGGAGAAGAGACCCAGTACTTC,CASSRLLAGEETQYF
TRBV14,-,-,TRBJ1-6,TGTGCCAGCAGCCCAGGCATTCATTCACCCCTCCACTTT,CASSPGIHSPLHF
TRBV5-1,-,-,TRBJ2-1,TGCGCCAGCAGCTTTACGGGGAGCTCCTACAATGAGCAGTTCTTC,CASSFTGSSYNEQFF
TRBV6-2/TRBV6-3,-,-,TRBJ1-1,TGTGCCAGCAGTGATTACAGGGACACTGAAGCTTTCTTT,CASSDYRDTEAFF
TRBV9,-,-,TRBJ1-1,TGTGCCAGCAGCGTAGCTCCCGGACGTCTCGGTGTCACTGAAGCTTTCTTT,CASSVAPGRLGVTEAFF
TRBV7-2,TRBD1,once,TRBJ2-3,TGTGCCAGCAGCCCAGGGGGTGATACGCAGTATTTT,CASSPGGDTQYF
TRBV12-5,TRBD2,-,TRBJ2-3,TGTGCTAGTGGTTTGGTACCAATGGGAGCGGGAGGCTTCCCAGATACGCAGTATTTT,CASGLVPMGAGGFPDTQYF
TRBV5-6,-,few,TRBJ1-1,TGTGCCAGCAGCTTGGATAGATTCGGGAACACTGAAGCTTTCTTT,CASSLDRFGNTEAFF
TRBV6-5,-,-,TRBJ1-3,TGTGCCAGCAGTTACTCGAGGGGGGTCTCTGGAAACACCATATATTTT,CASSYSRGVSGNTIYF
TRBV5-6,-,-,TRBJ1-4,TGTGCCAGCAGCTCCGATGTGGGGCTGGGGGAAAAACTGTTTTTT,CASSSDVGLGEKLFF
TRBV5-1,-,-,TRBJ2-5,TGCGCCAGCAGCGACCCTCAAGAGACCCAGTACTTC,CASSDPQETQYF
TRBV19,-,-,TRBJ1-4,TGTGCCAGTAGTATAATTGGAGTCGGAAGGGAAAAACTGTTTTTT,CASSIIGVGREKLFF
TRBV18,-,-,TRBJ2-5,TGTGCCAGCTCACCAGGGGCCTACGAGACCCAGTACTTC,CASSPGAYETQYF
TRBV12-3/TRBV12-4,-,-,TRBJ1-2,TGTGCCAGCAGTGTTCAGGGGCGGAAGGGCTACACCTTC,CASSVQGRKGYTF
TRBV11-2,-,-,TRBJ2-7,TGTGCCAGCAGGTCTCCGAGACAGAGGCTTTTCGAGCAGTACTTC,CASRSPRQRLFEQYF
TRBV29-1,-,once,TRBJ1-4,TGCAGCGCGTATGGAGGCAATGAAAAACTGTTTTTT,CSAYGGNEKLFF
TRBV6-2/TRBV6-3,TRBD2,-,TRBJ2-1,TGTGCCAGCAGCTCGGGACTAGCGGGACAAGCATACAATGAGCAGTTCTTC,CASSSGLAGQAYNEQFF
TRBV29-1,-,-,TRBJ2-6,TGCAGCGTTGAGGGCGGCGGGACAGAACAATCTGGGGCCAACGTCCTGACTTTC,CSVEGGGTEQSGANVLTF
TRBV7-6,TRBD2,-,TRBJ2-1,TGTGCCAGCAGCTTATTGGGTAGCGGGAGAAGTGCCTACAATGAGCAGTTCTTC,CASSLLGSGRSAYNEQFF
TRBV28,TRBD1,-,TRBJ1-5,TGTGCCAGCAGTCCACCGACAGGGGGGGTGGGTCAGCCCCAGCATTTT,CASSPPTGGVGQPQHF
TRBV18,-,-,TRBJ1-1,TGTGCCAGCTCACCAACGAGGAACACTGAAGCTTTCTTT,CASSPTRNTEAFF
TRBV6-2/TRBV6-3,TRBD1,once,TRBJ1-4,TGTGCCAGCAGCTTTAGACAGGGGAGGACTGGAAAACTGTTTTTT,CASSFRQGRTGKLFF
TRBV4-2,-,-,TRBJ1-2,TGTGCCAGCAGCCAGTTTAGGGGGTGGGATGGCTACACCTTC,CASSQFRGWDGYTF
TRBV18,-,-,TRBJ2-3,TGTGCCAGCTCACCACCAGGGGCTAGCACAGATACGCAGTATTTT,CASSPPGASTDTQYF
TRBV6-5,-,-,TRBJ2-7,TGTGCCAGCAGTAACTTCTACGAGCAGTACTTC,CASSNFYEQYF
TRBV27,TRBD2,-,TRBJ2-1,TGTGCCAGCAGTTCACGAGGGCTAGCGGGAGAACGCGATGAGCAGTTCTTC,CASSSRGLAGERDEQFF
TRBV6-4,-,-,TRBJ1-2,TGTGCCAGCAGTGACGGTAGGAGCGGCTACACCTTC,CASSDGRSGYTF
TRBV28,-,-,TRBJ2-7,TGTGCCAGCAGTTTCTCCGTAAGGGCGGCAAGCTCCTACGAGCAGTACTTC,CASSFSVRAASSYEQYF
TRBV7-8,TRBD2,-,TRBJ2-1,TGTGCCAGCAGCTGGACTAGCAGCCCCTACAATGAGCAGTTCTTC,CASSWTSSPYNEQFF
TRBV9,TRBD2,-,TRBJ2-7,TGTGCCAGCAGCGACAATGCCCTCGGGGGGTCCGTGGGCTACGAGCAGTACTTC,CASSDNALGGSVGYEQYF
TRBV4-3,-,once,TRBJ2-3,TGCGCCAGCAGCCTCAAGGCGCGCGGGCCCGGACCAGATACGCAGTATTTT,CASSLKARGPGPDTQYF
TRBV19,TRBD1,-,TRBJ1-4,TGTGCCAGTAGCCCTGACAGGGAAAATGAAAAACTGTTTTTT,CASSPDRENEKLFF
TRBV20-1,TRBD2,-,TRBJ2-1,TGCAGTGCTAGTGGTAGCGGGGGGGGTATTGCCTACAATGAGCAGTTCTTC,CSASGSGGGIAYNEQFF
TRBV6-1,TRBD1,-,TRBJ1-1,TGTGCCAGCAGTGAAGACCGGGACAGAGACACTGAAGCTTTCTTT,CASSEDRDRDTEAFF
TRBV12-5,-,-,TRBJ2-4,TGTGCTAGTGCAACGAGGGAGGGGGAAAACATTCAGTACTTC,CASATREGENIQYF
TRBV7-2,TRBD1,-,TRBJ2-1,TGTGCCAGCAGCCCGACAGGACAGGGGGCGGCAAATGAGCAGTTCTTC,CASSPTGQGAANEQFF
TRBV27,-,-,TRBJ2-5,TGTGCCAGCCAGAGGGCCGGAGAGACCCAGTACTTC,CASQRAGETQYF
TRBV9,-,-,TRBJ1-2,TGTGCCAGCGGCCCAGGGGTCCGGGATGGCTACACCTTC,CASGPGVRDGYTF
TRBV10-3,-,-,TRBJ2-1,TGTGCCACCGAAGAGCGGGTGTACAATGAGCAGTTCTTC,CATEERVYNEQFF
TRBV9,-,-,TRBJ1-6,TGTGCCAGCAGCTTCAGGGACGGATCAAATTCACCCCTCCACTTT,CASSFRDGSNSPLHF
TRBV6-2/TRBV6-3,-,-,TRBJ2-2,TGTGCCAGCAGTTACTATCGGCAGGGAGACACCGGGGAGCTGTTTTTT,CASSYYRQGDTGELFF
TRBV7-3,TRBD2,once,TRBJ2-2,TGTGCCAGCAGCCGAACCGGGACTAGCGGGGGGGCTCTCGCCGGGGAGCTGTTTTTT,CASSRTGTSGGALAGELFF
TRBV2,-,-,TRBJ1-6,TGTGCCAGCAGTTATAGGACAGCCTATAGTTCACCCCTCCACTTT,CASSYRTAYSSPLHF
TRBV27,TRBD1,-,TRBJ2-3,TGTGCCAGCAGAGGGACAGCCACAGATACGCAGTATTTT,CASRGTATDTQYF
TRBV7-2,-,-,TRBJ1-3,TGTGCCAGCAGCTTATTATACTCTGGAAACACCATATATTTT,CASSLLYSGNTIYF
TRBV7-2,-,-,TRBJ1-5,TGTGCCAGCAGCCCGCAGCCCAATCAGCCCCAGCATTTT,CASSPQPNQPQHF
TRBV6-2/TRBV6-3,-,-,TRBJ2-7,TGTGCCAGCAGTTCCCCCAACGTCCCGGGACCGAGCTCCTACGAGCAGTACTTC,CASSSPNVPGPSSYEQYF
TRBV6-1,-,-,TRBJ1-1,TGTGCCAGCAGTGAGGAGGGGGGCAGGGCATTCGCTGAAGCTTTCTTT,CASSEEGGRAFAEAFF
TRBV4-2,-,-,TRBJ2-4,TGTGCCAGCAGCCAAGATCAACCCCTTGACTTACAGTACTTC,CASSQDQPLDLQYF
TRBV18,-,once,TRBJ1-2,TGTGCCAGCTCACCCCTACAGGTGAACTATGGCTACACCTTC,CASSPLQVNYGYTF
TRBV20-1,-,-,TRBJ1-1,TGCAGTGCTAGTAAGACGGGGACTGAAGCTTTCTTT,CSASKTGTEAFF